Each of the 29 T cell receptor beta chains below was sequenced from the same sample in a study of CD8 T cells in ankylosing spondylitis. Study results and limitations: In ankylosing spondylitis blood, a motif of eight highly homologous TCR beta variants appeared characteristic.

The antigens these receptors bind are not known. TCRdb re-called the 5' RACE reads with MiXCR, one entry per CDR3 protein. The table records 220,000 or so distinct CDR3 sequences, about 17% of them present only once. Input material: blood, either unsorted or a sorted T cell fraction (not recorded which). The receptors derive from a male donor with ankylosing spondylitis.

A few counts support this clonotype. J is TRBJ2-1 and V is TRBV4-1, with a weak D call TRBD2 (5 bases). The germline V and J ends were trimmed by 1 base and 7 bases, with 14 bases remaining between them. The CDR3 is 15 residues long. Germline V gene data show CDR1 as MGHRA and CDR2 as YSYEKL. The CDR3 loop is CASSQGGSERNEQFF. The DNA for the CDR3 is TGCGCCAGCAGCCAAGGAGGTAGCGAAAGGAATGAGCAGTTCTTC.

This clonotype was seen more than once but under ten times. As DNA, the CDR3 is TGTGCCAGCAGCTTATGGCTAACCTCCTACAATGAGCAGTTCTTC. Its translation is CASSLWLTSYNEQFF. The chain links TRBV7-2 to TRBJ2-1; unclear D gene. Germline lookup yields CDR1 SGHTA and CDR2 FQGNSA. The CDR3 loop spans 15 amino acids. V was trimmed by 2 bases and J by 0 bases, leaving 8 bases between them.

This clonotype was seen only a few times. The chain joins TRBV12-3 or TRBV12-4 to TRBJ2-5; D is unclear. V lost 7 bases and J lost 5, with 17 bases in between. This CDR3 comprises 14 residues. The CDR3 loop reads CASNPTVRAETQYF. Here the CDR3 DNA reads TGTGCCAGCAACCCGACTGTACGGGCGGAGACCCAGTACTTC.

This clonotype was counted a few times. V gene TRBV27 combines with J gene TRBJ2-3; no reliable D call. Trimming removed 5 bases from V and 2 bases from J, with 17 bases in between. In germline, CDR1 is MNHEY, CDR2 SMNVEV (reference sequence). This CDR3 contains 16 residues. CDR3 nucleotide sequence: TGTGCCAGCAGTCCCAGCACTACCCAACTCACAGATACGCAGTATTTT. Translation: CASSPSTTQLTDTQYF.

This clonotype has at least ten counts. The CDR3 bases are TGCAGCGTTGAGGGTAGGTCCCACCGGGCCTACAATGAGCAGTTCTTC. It yields the protein CSVEGRSHRAYNEQFF. The chain uses TRBV29-1 and TRBJ2-1; D is undetermined. The CDR3 is 16 amino acids. The germline V and J ends were trimmed by 3 bases and 2 bases, with 17 bases remaining between them. CDR1 and CDR2 from the germline V gene are SQVTM and ANQGSEA.

Here the CDR3 DNA reads TGTGCCAGCAGTTCCCAAGGGGCACTTCCTTACGAGCAGTACTTC. Protein sequence: CASSSQGALPYEQYF. The genes are TRBV7-9 and TRBJ2-7; the D gene is possibly TRBD1 (5 bases). The germline CDR1 and CDR2 sequences are SEHNR and FQNEAQ (reference sequence). V was clipped by 6 bases and J by 4 bases, with 19 bases between them. The CDR3 length is 15 residues. Together with reference TRBV7-9 and TRBJ2-7, the CDR3 gives the full variable domain: DTGVSQNPRHKITKRGQNVTFRCDPISEHNRLYWYRQTLGQGPEFLTYFQNEAQLEKSRLLSDRFSAERPKGSFSTLEIQRTEQGDSAMYLCASSSQGALPYEQYFGPGTRLTVT.

This clonotype was seen a few times. The genes are TRBV20-1 and TRBJ2-2; D uncertain. V lost 2 bases and J lost 0, with 10 bases in between. Germline values: CDR1 DFQATT, CDR2 SNEGSKA (reference sequence). This CDR3 contains 15 residues. The CDR3 sequence: CSARWGIANTGELFF. DNA for the CDR3: TGCAGTGCTAGATGGGGAATCGCGAACACCGGGGAGCTGTTTTTT.

V usage is TRBV5-1 and J usage is TRBJ1-2; 12 bases are shared with TRBD1. The CDR3 has 15 amino acids. J lost 5 bases, V lost 6 bases, and 8 bases had no gene match. Germline V lookup: CDR1 SGHRS, CDR2 YFSETQ. In DNA, the CDR3 is TGCGCCAGCAAAGCTCCGGGACAGGGGGCGTATGGCTACACCTTC. Translated: CASKAPGQGAYGYTF.

This clonotype was recorded a few times. The chain joins TRBV6-5 to TRBJ2-2; 7 bases fit TRBD2. The length of the CDR3 is 18 residues. The V and J ends lost 0 bases and 2 bases, in that order; junction bases with no gene match: 9. The germline V gene encodes CDR1 MNHEY and CDR2 SVGAGI. CDR3: CASSYSNYGGSNTGELFF. Here the CDR3 DNA reads TGTGCCAGCAGTTACTCGAATTACGGGGGGTCAAACACCGGGGAGCTGTTTTTT.

V and J are TRBV10-3 and TRBJ2-7, with a tentative D call TRBD2 (6 bases). V was pared by 0 bases and J by 2 bases, with 8 bases between. The length of the CDR3 is 14 residues. CDR1 is ENHRY and CDR2 is SYGVKD in the germline V gene. CDR3 DNA sequence: TGTGCCATCAGTGAGTCAGGGGAGGCCTACGAGCAGTACTTC. It encodes CAISESGEAYEQYF.

This chain connects TRBV6-6 to TRBJ2-7, with no clear D. The V gene's germline CDR1 is MNHNY and CDR2 SVGAGI (reference sequence). There are 13 residues in the CDR3. V was clipped by 8 bases and J by 3 bases, with 14 bases between them. CDR3 region: CASSVGRSYEQYF. The CDR3 coding sequence is TGTGCCAGCTCTGTGGGTCGAAGCTACGAGCAGTACTTC.

The chain uses TRBV28 and TRBJ1-3; 7 bases are shared with TRBD1. Germline CDR1 is MDHEN and CDR2 is SYDVKM. The ends lost 3 bases at V and 9 bases at J; junction bases unmatched: 8. This CDR3 comprises 14 residues. The CDR3 DNA is TGTGCCAGCAGTTTGACAGGGTTTGATGTCACCATATATTTT. Translation gives CASSLTGFDVTIYF. The full variable domain, completed using reference TRBV28 and TRBJ1-3, is DVKVTQSSRYLVKRTGEKVFLECVQDMDHENMFWYRQDPGLGLRLIYFSYDVKMKEKGDIPEGYSVSREKKERFSLILESASTNQTSMYLCASSLTGFDVTIYFGEGSWLTVV.

CDR3 coding DNA: TGTGCCAGCAGCGCCCGGTACCAAGAGACCCAGTACTTC. Amino acids: CASSARYQETQYF. V gene TRBV9 combines with J gene TRBJ2-5; D is unclear. From germline, CDR1 is SGDLS and CDR2 YYNGEE. The V and J ends lost 3 bases and 0 bases respectively, with 6 bases between them. This CDR3 contains 13 residues. Complete variable domain (other parts from reference TRBV9 and TRBJ2-5): DSGVTQTPKHLITATGQRVTLRCSPRSGDLSVYWYQQSLDQGLQFLIQYYNGEERAKGNILERFSAQQFPDLHSELNLSSLELGDSALYFCASSARYQETQYFGPGTRLLVL.

The sample holds a few counts of this clonotype. The rearrangement joins TRBV29-1 to TRBJ2-7, with 11 bases aligning to TRBD2. Germline V gives CDR1 SQVTM, CDR2 ANQGSEA. There are 16 residues in the CDR3. The junction had 9 bases not matched to a gene; V was cut back by 2 bases and J by 3 bases. In nucleotides, the CDR3 is TGCAGCGTTGAACTCTTCGGACTAGCGGGTGGCTACGAGCAGTACTTC. Residues: CSVELFGLAGGYEQYF.

CDR3 bases: TGCAGCGTTGAAGATAGGGAAGGCGATGGCTACACCTTC. This encodes CSVEDREGDGYTF. The chain employs TRBV29-1 and TRBJ1-2; D remains ambiguous. In germline, CDR1 is SQVTM, CDR2 ANQGSEA. The CDR3 spans 13 residues. Trimming cost V 0 bases and J 6 bases, with 11 bases left between them.

The chain is built from TRBV12-3 or TRBV12-4 and TRBJ2-2; D is possibly TRBD2 (5 bases). The ends were cut back, 6 bases at V and 4 bases at J, with 18 bases in the middle. The CDR3 consists of 16 residues. CDR3 amino acids: CASSHAPGSGTGELFF. Written as DNA, the CDR3 is TGTGCCAGCAGCCACGCCCCGGGAAGTGGCACCGGGGAGCTGTTTTTT.

The rearrangement joins TRBV4-1 to TRBJ2-1; D gene unclear. The germline V and J ends were trimmed by 0 bases and 3 bases, with 9 bases remaining between them. The CDR3 runs to 15 residues. Germline CDR1 reads MGHRA; CDR2 reads YSYEKL. For the CDR3, the DNA is TGCGCCAGCAGCCAAGATACCGCGTTCTACAATGAGCAGTTCTTC. Translated: CASSQDTAFYNEQFF.

This clonotype was seen ten or more times. The chain links TRBV4-3 to TRBJ2-7; 7 bases align to TRBD2. The CDR3 extends over 15 amino acids. The V segment lost 0 bases and the J segment 3 bases; nucleotides outside the gene matches: 5. Germline assignment: CDR1 LGHNA and CDR2 YSLEER. The CDR3 here is CASSQDRLAVYEQYF. In nucleotides, the CDR3 is TGCGCCAGCAGCCAAGATAGGCTAGCGGTCTACGAGCAGTACTTC.

This clonotype occurred a few times. CDR3 in DNA: TGTGCCAGCCGACTAGCGGGGGACCAAGAGACCCAGTACTTC. Protein sequence: CASRLAGDQETQYF. The genes are TRBV7-9 and TRBJ2-5, with TRBD2 identical over 12 bases. The CDR3 has 14 residues. Germline V gives CDR1 SEHNR, CDR2 FQNEAQ (reference sequence). The V gene end was trimmed by 8 bases and the J gene end by 0 bases; junction bases not matched to a gene: 1.

The chain employs TRBV25-1 and TRBJ2-1; D is unclear. The CDR3 covers 12 residues. Germline V gene lookup returns CDR1 MGHDK and CDR2 SYGVNS. Trimming removed 6 bases at V and 5 bases at J, with 8 bases between. CDR3: CASRGWDNEQFF. CDR3 DNA sequence: TGTGCCAGCAGGGGCTGGGACAATGAGCAGTTCTTC.

This clonotype showed up just a few times. The chain employs TRBV6-5 and TRBJ2-1; 12 bases are a match to TRBD2. Germline lookup yields CDR1 MNHEY and CDR2 SVGAGI. Germline trimming cut 4 bases from V and 9 bases from J; bases unmatched to any gene: 4. The CDR3 sequence is 14 residues long. The CDR3 coding sequence is TGTGCCAGCAGTTTCCGGACTAGCGGGATTGAGCAGTTCTTC. Translation gives CASSFRTSGIEQFF.

The rearrangement uses TRBV4-2 and TRBJ2-5; 15 bases are shared with TRBD2. Losses at the gene ends were 1 base for V and 2 bases for J; bases not matched to a gene: 2. The CDR3 consists of 17 residues. Germline V gene sequence: CDR1 LGHNA, CDR2 YNFKEQ. CDR3: CASSQGGTSGGQETQYF. As DNA, the CDR3 is TGTGCCAGCAGCCAAGGAGGGACTAGCGGGGGGCAAGAGACCCAGTACTTC.

The CDR3 bases are TGTGCCAGCAGCTTGGGACAGGCGGAGCAGTACTTC. Translated: CASSLGQAEQYF. The chain carries TRBV5-4 and TRBJ2-7; maybe TRBD1 (6 bases). The CDR3 spans 12 residues. V was shortened by 0 bases and J by 7 bases, with 8 bases between the two germline ends. From germline, CDR1 is SGHNT and CDR2 YYREEE (reference sequence).

The CDR3 reads CSARVLEQAYGYTF. The CDR3 coding sequence is TGCAGTGCACGCGTACTGGAACAGGCCTATGGCTACACCTTC. The V and J genes are TRBV20-1 and TRBJ1-2; D perhaps matches TRBD1 (5 bases). Trimming left V 6 bases short and J 4 bases short, with 18 bases between. The CDR3 is made up of 14 amino acids. The germline gives CDR1 DFQATT, CDR2 SNEGSKA (reference sequence).

The gene calls are TRBV20-1 and TRBJ1-1, with D possibly matching TRBD1 (6 bases). The CDR3 runs 16 residues. Trimming left V 0 bases short and J 6 bases short, with 20 bases between. CDR1 and CDR2 from the germline V gene are DFQATT and SNEGSKA (reference sequence). Here the CDR3 reads CSARDRQESHWPEAFF. CDR3 nucleotide sequence: TGCAGTGCTAGAGATCGACAGGAGTCCCATTGGCCTGAAGCTTTCTTT.

The V call is TRBV4-2, the J call TRBJ2-3, with D tentatively TRBD1 or TRBD2 (5 bases each). V lost 1 base and J lost 2, with 13 bases in between. The CDR3 contains 16 residues. Germline CDR1 is LGHNA and CDR2 is YNFKEQ. CDR3 region: CASSQVLRDPTDTQYF. The CDR3 nucleotides read TGTGCCAGCAGCCAAGTCCTCCGGGACCCCACAGATACGCAGTATTTT.

The rearrangement uses TRBV5-1 and TRBJ2-7, with D maybe TRBD2 (6 bases). V was shortened by 3 bases and J by 7 bases, with 20 bases between the two germline ends. The CDR3 runs 15 residues. The V gene's germline CDR1 is SGHRS and CDR2 YFSETQ. The CDR3: CASSSPGLTAGEQYF. The CDR3 DNA reads TGCGCCAGCAGCTCTCCGGGACTGACCGCCGGGGAGCAGTACTTC. Combining the CDR3 with reference TRBV5-1 and TRBJ2-7 gives the whole variable domain KAGVTQTPRYLIKTRGQQVTLSCSPISGHRSVSWYQQTPGQGLQFLFEYFSETQRNKGNFPGRFSGRQFSNSRSEMNVSTLELGDSALYLCASSSPGLTAGEQYFGPGTRLTVT.

The V gene is TRBV7-8, the J gene TRBJ2-7; D may be TRBD1 (5 bases). CDR3 length: 16 residues. V dropped 5 bases and J dropped 0 bases, with 17 bases sitting between them. Germline V lookup: CDR1 SGHVS, CDR2 FQNEAQ. The CDR3 region is CASSPPSGLRSYEQYF. CDR3 DNA sequence: TGTGCCAGCAGCCCGCCCTCAGGGCTACGCTCCTACGAGCAGTACTTC.

This clonotype turned up a few times. The chain carries TRBV30 and TRBJ2-3, with D uncertain. The CDR3 extends over 11 amino acids. Trimming removed 5 bases at V and 5 bases at J, with 8 bases between. The V gene's germline CDR1 is GTSNPN and CDR2 SVGIG (reference sequence). The CDR3 sequence: CAWDWRDTQYF. Written as DNA, the CDR3 is TGTGCCTGGGACTGGCGAGATACGCAGTATTTT. The variable domain in full, completed from reference TRBV30 and TRBJ2-3, reads SQTIHQWPATLVQPVGSPLSLECTVEGTSNPNLYWYRQAAGRGLQLLFYSVGIGQISSEVPQNLSASRPQDRQFILSSKKLLLSDSGFYLCAWDWRDTQYFGPGTRLTVL.